A single sample is the source of the 17 T cell receptor beta chains below, sequenced in a study of blood T cell repertoires in COVID-19. TCRdb's copy holds only in-frame clones and misses some; the assay was immunoSEQ multiplex PCR. The data show about 180,000 clones, with around nine tenths seen just once and approximately 13% held by the top ten. The sequenced sample consisted of peripheral blood. The origin of the receptors is a woman between 65 and 79 years old with COVID-19, enrolled during active disease.

This clone was recorded only once. The chain recombines TRBV10-3 with TRBJ1-1; TRBD1 agrees at 11 bases. Trimming at V came to 6 bases and at J to 0 bases, leaving 3 bases not matched to a gene. Germline CDR1 ENHRY, CDR2 SYGVKD. The CDR3 is 15 amino acids. As DNA, the CDR3 is TGTGCCATCAGGGGACAGGGGGACCTGAACACTGAAGCTTTCTTT. Amino acids: CAIRGQGDLNTEAFF.

This rearrangement joins TRBV6-2 or TRBV6-3 to TRBJ1-2; 7 positions agree with TRBD1. Germline CDR1 and CDR2: MNHEY and SVGEGT. The J segment lost 4 bases and the V segment lost 4 bases, leaving 9 bases of the junction unmatched. The CDR3 runs 15 residues. CDR3 protein: CASSSRSQGIYGYTF. CDR3 sequence (DNA): TGTGCCAGCAGTTCCCGATCACAGGGGATCTATGGCTACACCTTC.

The J gene is TRBJ2-7, the V gene TRBV5-1; TRBD1 agrees at 9 bases. CDR3 length: 14 residues. CDR1 and CDR2 (germline): SGHRS, YFSETQ. After removal of 3 bases from V and 3 bases from J, the junction contained 4 bases not matched to a gene. The CDR3 DNA reads as TGCGCCAGCAGCTCCGGGACAGGGAACTACGAGCAGTACTTC. The encoded protein is CASSSGTGNYEQYF.

The genes are TRBV11-2 and TRBJ2-7; maybe TRBD1 (5 bases). Germline values: CDR1 SGHAT, CDR2 FQNNGV. This CDR3 has 15 residues. V gave up 3 bases and J gave up 0 bases, with 12 bases separating them. The CDR3 here is CASSLMAGNSYEQYF. DNA of the CDR3: TGTGCCAGCAGCTTGATGGCAGGGAACTCCTACGAGCAGTACTTC.

The chain joins TRBV30 to TRBJ1-4; the match to TRBD1 covers 10 bases. Germline V gives CDR1 GTSNPN, CDR2 SVGIG (reference sequence). The CDR3 contains 18 residues. V was pared by 2 bases and J by 0 bases, with 9 bases of the junction left unmatched. DNA of the CDR3: TGTGCCTGGAGTAATGCGGGGACAGGGGTTTCAACTAATGAAAAACTGTTTTTT. It codes for CAWSNAGTGVSTNEKLFF.

The chain has TRBV7-9 and TRBJ2-4; 9 bases fit TRBD2. Unmatched junction bases numbered 4, after V lost 5 bases and J lost 8 bases. The germline V gene encodes CDR1 SEHNR and CDR2 FQNEAQ (reference sequence). This CDR3 has 13 residues. This chain's CDR3 is CASSQWTSDIQYF. The CDR3 DNA reads as TGTGCCAGCAGCCAGTGGACTAGCGACATTCAGTACTTC.

This clone was seen more than once but under ten times. This sequence joins TRBV29-1 and TRBJ1-2; D remains ambiguous. The germline V and J ends were trimmed by 0 bases and 7 bases, with 9 bases remaining between them. CDR3 length: 12 residues. Germline lookup yields CDR1 SQVTM and CDR2 ANQGSEA. CDR3 sequence (DNA): TGCAGCGTTGAAGATCTCGTCGGTGGCTACACCTTC. Translated, it gives CSVEDLVGGYTF. Supplemented by reference TRBV29-1 and TRBJ1-2, the full variable domain reads SAVISQKPSRDICQRGTSLTIQCQVDSQVTMMFWYRQQPGQSLTLIATANQGSEATYESGFVIDKFPISRPNLTFSTLTVSNMSPEDSSIYLCSVEDLVGGYTFGSGTRLTVV.

The genes are TRBV12-5 and TRBJ2-1, with 8 bases matching TRBD2. V was clipped by 2 bases and J by 2 bases; unmatched bases: 8. CDR3 size: 17 residues. The germline V gene has CDR1 LGHNT and CDR2 FRNRAP. DNA of the CDR3: TGTGCTAGTGGTTTGCCGTCGTGGCGGGAGGCCTACAATGAGCAGTTCTTC. This encodes CASGLPSWREAYNEQFF.

For the CDR3, the DNA is TGTGCCAGCAGTACTAGAGGGGAGACCCAGTACTTC. Amino acids: CASSTRGETQYF. The J gene is TRBJ2-5, the V gene TRBV6-6; a weak D match, TRBD2 (5 bases). V was trimmed by 5 bases and J by 5 bases, leaving 9 bases between them. The CDR3 consists of 12 residues. Looked up from germline, CDR1 is MNHNY and CDR2 is SVGAGI (reference sequence).

This clone was detected only a few times. This rearrangement joins TRBV10-3 to TRBJ1-1, with D perhaps TRBD1 (6 bases). Trimming cost V 7 bases and J 6 bases, with 9 bases left between them. From germline, CDR1 is ENHRY and CDR2 SYGVKD. The CDR3 has 11 amino acids. The CDR3 nucleotides are TGTGCCATCAAGGGGGGGGCTGAAGCTTTCTTT. Translating it yields CAIKGGAEAFF.

This clone was found once. The V call is TRBV24-1, the J call TRBJ1-5, with 8 bases aligning to TRBD1. V gave up 3 bases and J gave up 1 base; unmatched junction bases: 1. CDR3 length: 15 amino acids. Germline CDR1 is KGHDR and CDR2 is SFDVKD. The CDR3 sequence is CATSDPGGSNQPQHF. DNA of the CDR3: TGTGCCACCAGTGATCCAGGGGGCAGCAATCAGCCCCAGCATTTT.

The rearrangement links TRBV11-2 to TRBJ1-1, with D unresolved. This CDR3 spans 14 amino acids. Trimming removed 3 bases from V and 0 bases from J, with 8 bases in between. Per the germline V gene, CDR1 is SGHAT and CDR2 is FQNNGV. In DNA, the CDR3 is TGTGCCAGCAGCTTGTTCCGAGTGAACACTGAAGCTTTCTTT. It yields the protein CASSLFRVNTEAFF.

V is TRBV5-6 and J is TRBJ1-6; perhaps TRBD1 as D (5 bases). Trimming shortened V by 2 bases and J by 8 bases, and 17 bases separated the two germline ends. This CDR3 contains 16 residues. The germline CDR1 and CDR2 sequences are SGHDT and YYEEEE. CDR3 coding DNA: TGTGCCAGCAGCTTTCTCAGCCAGGGCATAGATTCACCCCTCCACTTT. This sequence encodes CASSFLSQGIDSPLHF.

V usage is TRBV5-4 and J usage is TRBJ2-3, with 10 bases fitting TRBD2. This CDR3 is 18 amino acids long. Germline trimming cut 5 bases from V and 0 bases from J; bases unmatched to any gene: 12. Germline V gene sequence: CDR1 SGHNT, CDR2 YYREEE (reference sequence). Here the CDR3 reads CASSPPGLAISSTDTQYF. Here the CDR3 DNA reads TGTGCCAGCAGTCCCCCGGGACTAGCGATATCTAGCACAGATACGCAGTATTTT.

This clone was observed once. The chain combines TRBV6-2 or TRBV6-3 with TRBJ1-1; 8 positions agree with TRBD1. The CDR3 is made up of 15 amino acids. The V gene's germline CDR1 is MNHEY and CDR2 SVGEGT. V gave up 5 bases and J gave up 3 bases; unmatched junction bases: 8. The CDR3 DNA is TGTGCCAGCAGTACTCAGGGGGCAAGGGACACTGAAGCTTTCTTT. Protein sequence: CASSTQGARDTEAFF.

The rearrangement joins TRBV30 to TRBJ2-1; unclear D gene. The germline V and J ends were trimmed by 5 bases and 4 bases, with 6 bases remaining between them. Germline CDR1 is GTSNPN and CDR2 is SVGIG (reference sequence). This CDR3 is 11 amino acids long. In DNA, the CDR3 is TGTGCCTGGGCCGTTTACAATGAGCAGTTCTTC. It specifies CAWAVYNEQFF.

V usage is TRBV27 and J usage is TRBJ2-5; D is perhaps TRBD2 (6 bases). Germline V lookup: CDR1 MNHEY, CDR2 SMNVEV (reference sequence). The CDR3 loop spans 15 amino acids. Trimming took off 6 bases at V and 9 bases at J, with 23 bases between the two ends. The CDR3 loop is CASRPGLQGSRAQYF. Here the CDR3 DNA reads TGTGCCAGCAGACCGGGACTGCAGGGTTCGAGGGCCCAGTACTTC.